This T cell receptor (beta chain) was sequenced for a study of T cell responses to AZD1222 COVID-19 vaccine. CDR1 is SGHRS, CDR2 YFSETQ, per germline. The CDR3 is 14 residues long. V lost 4 bases and J lost 2, with 12 bases in between. Using immunoSEQ multiplex PCR, the repertoire was profiled, and TCRdb retains in-frame clones only, with some absent. The sample contains roughly 140,000 clones, 88% of which appear only once. This specimen consisted of peripheral blood, obtained 28 days after the second AZD1222 dose. This sequence originates from an adult who received the AZD1222 COVID-19 vaccine. V usage is TRBV5-1 and J usage is TRBJ1-2; TRBD1 is a possible D gene (6 bases). DNA for the CDR3: TGCGCCAGCAGCCCCGAAGGACAGAACTATGGCTACACCTTC. Protein sequence: CASSPEGQNYGYTF.